The clone carrying this T cell receptor beta chain was detected once. Germline CDR1 SGHKS, CDR2 YYEKEE (reference sequence). V lost 4 bases, J lost 1 base, and 15 bases lay in between. The CDR3 loop spans 16 amino acids. As for time point: peripheral blood 6 weeks after treatment start. These data are taken from a study of PD-L1 blockade in urothelial cancer. Study-level background: Enrolled patients had been treated previously with 0 to 3 chemotherapy regimens.

Clones were read by immunoSEQ multiplex PCR, and TCRdb kept only the in-frame ones, dropping some. The profile covers over 20,000 clones, with around 90% appearing a single time and over 9% taken by the ten largest. Sequenced material: PBMCs, taken around atezolizumab (anti-PD-L1) treatment. The chain uses TRBV5-5 and TRBJ1-5; no definite D call. The TCR originated in a woman aged 60-75 years with urothelial cancer. Written as DNA, the CDR3 is TGTGCCAGCAGCGGCCAGGTGGGCCCGAGCAATCAGCCCCAGCATTTT. Protein product: CASSGQVGPSNQPQHF.